Sequencing of this T cell receptor (beta chain) was carried out in a study of T cells expressing NK-cell markers. Study observations and caveats: No clear determination of HCMV specificity was made for expanded NKG2C+ T cell clones.

On this clonotype: Its antigen remains unknown.

CDR1 and CDR2 from the germline V gene are DFQATT and SNEGSKA (reference sequence). The length of the CDR3 is 16 residues. Libraries used 5'RACE template switching adding universal primer site and UMIs. TCRdb reworked the 5' RACE reads into one entry per CDR3 protein, no DNA. The sample table includes approximately 440,000 distinct CDR3 sequences. The chain combines TRBV20-1 with TRBJ2-1; lacking DNA, the TRBD2 call made by TCRdb goes unchecked. The material sequenced was blood T cells: a sorted CD56 or NKG2C T cell subset, CD4+ or CD8+ T cells, or bulk PBMC T cells (not recorded which). The receptor was derived from a woman aged 45 to 65 in good health. The CDR3 here is CSASTRGMTSFDEQFF.